This T cell receptor beta chain was captured by sequencing in a study of untreated major depressive disorder. Study findings and constraints: Depressed patients' CD4+ T cells carried increased TRBV05-01 (Vbeta 5.1) usage versus control CD4+ T cells.

V trimming: 2 bases; J trimming: 7 bases; junction bases outside the gene matches: 11. Germline assignment: CDR1 SGHAT and CDR2 FQNNGV. The CDR3 totals 16 residues. Around 28 ml of peripheral blood was collected per donor. As regards this clone: Antigen specificity is unknown.

The method was immunoSEQ multiplex PCR; TCRdb's version includes in-frame clones alone and lacks a portion of them. The sample shows roughly 13,000 clones, about nine tenths of them seen only once. This rearrangement joins TRBV11-2 to TRBJ2-1; TRBD2 agrees at 7 bases. This clonotype was obtained from a woman aged 25 to 39 with major depressive disorder. Sequencing input: CD4+ T cells from PBMCs. Here the CDR3 DNA reads TGTGCCAGCAGCTTACAATCGGGAGGCCTTGTGAATGAGCAGTTCTTC. Protein product: CASSLQSGGLVNEQFF.